The clone carrying this T cell receptor beta chain has ten or more counts. The target antigen is unknown. Authors of the study amplified TCR beta CDR3 regions from RNA transcripts. The HTBI primer set drove a first-round RT-PCR of the TCR CDR3. In TCRdb, the multiplex PCR reads were re-called with MiXCR into one record per CDR3 protein. The data show 300,000 or so distinct CDR3 sequences, with roughly 15% seen just once and approximately 31% held by the top ten. Germline trimming cut 5 bases from V and 1 base from J; bases unmatched to any gene: 2. The germline V gene encodes CDR1 DFQATT and CDR2 SNEGSKA (reference sequence). This CDR3 is 14 amino acids long. Diagnostic assessment was based on clinical symptoms, serum thyroxine and TRAb, thyroid ultrasound and orbital computed tomography. This sample is drawn from a study of T cells in Graves' hyperthyroidism and ophthalmopathy. General study results and limits: Median prediction lead before ophthalmopathy onset was 5 to 7.5 months with the model. Blood samples included most of the expanded thyroid clonotypes exceeding 0.001. Through a model of 13 V-J features, ophthalmopathy was separated from stable hyperthyroidism.

Sequences were obtained from blood. This TCR derives from a man younger than 45 with Graves' hyperthyroidism. This chain joins TRBV20-1 and TRBJ2-5; 12 nucleotides agree with TRBD2. CDR3 coding DNA: TGCAGTGCTGGACTAGCGGGACCCCAAGAGACCCAGTACTTC. It specifies CSAGLAGPQETQYF.